Listed below are T cell receptor beta chains from one sample, sequenced in a study of blood T cell repertoires in COVID-19. Sequenced by immunoSEQ multiplex PCR; TCRdb stores in-frame clones only, minus some. The table lists 200,000 to 250,000 clones, around 90% of them singletons. Sequences were obtained from PBMCs or T cells enriched from blood (not recorded which). The receptor set was obtained from a man under 40 who had recovered from COVID-19. Both conserved end residues are part of each CDR3. The D gene is left open where the match is weak.

TRBJ2-7	NA	TRBV7-9	CASSSDPDEQYF	TGTGCCAGCAGCTCCGATCCGGACGAGCAGTACTTC
TRBJ1-4	NA	TRBV28	CASTPTRVGNEKLFF	TGTGCCAGCACCCCTACTCGGGTTGGCAATGAAAAACTGTTTTTT
TRBJ2-2	NA	TRBV5-1	CASSLVAGLNTGELFF	TGCGCCAGCAGCTTGGTTGCGGGCCTTAACACCGGGGAGCTGTTTTTT
TRBJ1-1	TRBD1	TRBV29-1	CSVSRDSHTKNTEAFF	TGCAGCGTTTCAAGGGACAGCCACACTAAGAACACTGAAGCTTTCTTT
TRBJ2-1	NA	TRBV19	CASSINRVNEQFF	TGTGCCAGTAGTATAAATCGAGTGAATGAGCAGTTCTTC
TRBJ2-1	NA	TRBV5-6	CASSYRTGTAVNEQFF	TGTGCCAGCAGTTATAGAACCGGGACTGCTGTCAATGAGCAGTTCTTC
TRBJ2-7	TRBD2	TRBV6-6	CASSPLLGASGTHEQYF	TGTGCCAGCAGTCCCTTATTGGGGGCTAGCGGGACCCACGAGCAGTACTTC
TRBJ2-1	TRBD2	TRBV7-9	CASSAGGLAGEEREQFF	TGTGCCAGCAGCGCTGGGGGACTAGCGGGAGAGGAGCGCGAGCAGTTCTTC
TRBJ2-1	TRBD1	TRBV11-2	CASRLKSGGNEQFF	TGTGCCAGCAGGCTAAAATCAGGGGGAAATGAGCAGTTCTTC
TRBJ2-1	NA	TRBV2	CASRTVSYNEQFF	TGTGCCTCCCGGACAGTGTCCTACAATGAGCAGTTCTTC